This is a list of T cell receptor beta chains from one sample in a study of cytomegalovirus exposure and HLA in healthy donors. Produced via immunoSEQ multiplex PCR; TCRdb's table is partial and in-frame only. In the table there are roughly 120,000 clones, roughly 75% of which are singletons. The specimen was PBMCs. These receptors all stem from a man aged 30 to 45 in good health and CMV-seronegative. CDR3s include the opening cysteine and the closing phenylalanine or tryptophan. Fields, in order: V gene, J gene, CDR3 protein.

V gene: TRBV6-4; J gene: TRBJ1-1; CDR3 protein: CASPGGNTEAFF
V gene: TRBV2; J gene: TRBJ2-2; CDR3 protein: CASGPGGITGELFF
V gene: TRBV19; J gene: TRBJ1-5; CDR3 protein: CASSIGDSLGPQHF
V gene: TRBV5-8; J gene: TRBJ2-1; CDR3 protein: CASSPGTSGYYNEQFF
V gene: TRBV5-8; J gene: .; CDR3 protein: CASSRGLAGGNEQYF
V gene: TRBV1; J gene: TRBJ2-5; CDR3 protein: CTSSQDSAGGETQYF
V gene: TRBV4-2; J gene: TRBJ1-1; CDR3 protein: CASSQNRGPGKGEAFF
V gene: TRBV5-1; J gene: TRBJ2-3; CDR3 protein: CASSLGGGGTDTQYF
V gene: TRBV5-6; J gene: TRBJ2-7; CDR3 protein: CASSLGTVYEQYF
V gene: TRBV10-2; J gene: TRBJ2-1; CDR3 protein: CASRETGGIYEQFF
V gene: TRBV7-9; J gene: TRBJ1-4; CDR3 protein: CASRPGTGGGKLFF
V gene: TRBV10-3; J gene: TRBJ2-5; CDR3 protein: CAIKSGVLLQETQYF
V gene: TRBV5-4; J gene: TRBJ1-4; CDR3 protein: CASSADREKLFF
V gene: TRBV10-1; J gene: TRBJ2-7; CDR3 protein: CKLTCGREYEQYF
V gene: TRBV7-9; J gene: TRBJ2-3; CDR3 protein: CAIKSSGGTDTQYF
V gene: TRBV5-6; J gene: TRBJ1-2; CDR3 protein: CASSLSSGYTF
V gene: TRBV6-5; J gene: TRBJ2-5; CDR3 protein: CASSYSVGPPVAQYF
V gene: TRBV5-1; J gene: TRBJ2-7; CDR3 protein: CASSLVQGAYEQYF
V gene: TRBV28; J gene: TRBJ2-7; CDR3 protein: CASTPQLAGRTYEQYF
V gene: TRBV28; J gene: TRBJ2-7; CDR3 protein: CASSLWAAAYEQYF
V gene: TRBV5-1; J gene: TRBJ1-1; CDR3 protein: CASSLEGFPTEAFF
V gene: TRBV2; J gene: TRBJ2-3; CDR3 protein: CASSEQWEGGDTQYF
V gene: TRBV6-1; J gene: TRBJ1-1; CDR3 protein: CASRRHQNTEAFF
V gene: TRBV6-6; J gene: TRBJ2-5; CDR3 protein: CASSRTERETQYF
V gene: TRBV4-1; J gene: TRBJ2-1; CDR3 protein: CASSHGTRSNEQFF
V gene: TRBV4-3; J gene: TRBJ1-2; CDR3 protein: CASSQVSQAKGGYTF
V gene: TRBV5-4; J gene: TRBJ1-4; CDR3 protein: CASSLRQGEKLFF
V gene: TRBV5-1; J gene: TRBJ2-5; CDR3 protein: CASSLERAEETQYF
V gene: TRBV15; J gene: TRBJ1-6; CDR3 protein: CATSRDRGLGSPLHF
V gene: TRBV6-6; J gene: TRBJ1-1; CDR3 protein: CASSPGGRRGNTEAFF
V gene: TRBV29-1; J gene: TRBJ2-5; CDR3 protein: CSVEPEEAQYF
V gene: TRBV7-6; J gene: TRBJ2-1; CDR3 protein: CASSSGLGYSYNEQFF
V gene: TRBV2; J gene: TRBJ1-4; CDR3 protein: CASSERWGGKLFF
V gene: TRBV15; J gene: TRBJ2-7; CDR3 protein: CATSRDRVTGAYEQYF
V gene: TRBV4-1; J gene: TRBJ2-3; CDR3 protein: CASSHPDTLGGTDTQYF
V gene: TRBV29-1; J gene: TRBJ2-7; CDR3 protein: CSVPGTGVREQYF
V gene: TRBV6-6; J gene: .; CDR3 protein: CASNRDTKYEQYF
V gene: TRBV7-6; J gene: TRBJ1-5; CDR3 protein: CASSRRVFNQPQHF
V gene: TRBV4-2; J gene: TRBJ2-5; CDR3 protein: CASSPASGGYQETQYF
V gene: TRBV10-1; J gene: TRBJ2-5; CDR3 protein: CASSTGTAQETQYF
V gene: TRBV7-2; J gene: TRBJ1-5; CDR3 protein: CASSLAQGGQPQHF
V gene: TRBV29-1; J gene: TRBJ2-1; CDR3 protein: CSGEGLAEYPEGYNEQFF
V gene: TRBV19; J gene: TRBJ1-5; CDR3 protein: CATRTGYSNQPQHF
V gene: TRBV7-2; J gene: TRBJ1-5; CDR3 protein: CASSARQGSQPQHF
V gene: TRBV11-2; J gene: TRBJ1-2; CDR3 protein: CASSLGNPGGYTF
V gene: TRBV5-1; J gene: TRBJ2-3; CDR3 protein: CASSLEGGGDTQYF
V gene: TRBV7-2; J gene: TRBJ1-4; CDR3 protein: CASSPFSRGLEKLFF
V gene: TRBV5-1; J gene: TRBJ2-5; CDR3 protein: CASSLWLAGPQETQYF
V gene: TRBV4-1; J gene: TRBJ2-7; CDR3 protein: CASSQLQGSYEQYF
V gene: TRBV5-1; J gene: TRBJ2-1; CDR3 protein: CASSPALAGLNEQFF
V gene: TRBV28; J gene: TRBJ2-1; CDR3 protein: CASPPPSGDHNEQFF
V gene: TRBV6-5; J gene: TRBJ1-6; CDR3 protein: CASSYSGQSNSPLHF
V gene: TRBV7-9; J gene: TRBJ2-5; CDR3 protein: CASSHRRGKGGETQYF
V gene: TRBV2; J gene: TRBJ2-5; CDR3 protein: CASGPEGRGPQETQYF
V gene: TRBV7-9; J gene: TRBJ2-1; CDR3 protein: CASSLTLAGHNEQFF
V gene: TRBV11-2; J gene: TRBJ2-5; CDR3 protein: CASSLDRASGKETQYF
V gene: TRBV7-2; J gene: TRBJ2-7; CDR3 protein: CASSLGQGLIYEQYF
V gene: TRBV7-6; J gene: TRBJ2-6; CDR3 protein: CASSYRTGGSAGANVLTF
V gene: TRBV5-4; J gene: TRBJ1-1; CDR3 protein: CASSPGTVNTEAFF
V gene: TRBV5-1; J gene: TRBJ2-6; CDR3 protein: CASSLAVGEAGANVLTF